This T cell receptor (beta chain) was sequenced for a study of T cells expressing NK-cell markers. One entry per CDR3 protein, without DNA, is what TCRdb gives after re-calling the 5' RACE reads. Across about half a million distinct CDR3 sequences, the top ten clones capture approximately 1.5% of the sample. CDR3 size: 18 residues. Germline V gene lookup returns CDR1 SEHNR and CDR2 FQNEAQ (reference sequence). Sequencing was carried out using blood T cells: a sorted CD56 or NKG2C T cell subset, CD4+ or CD8+ T cells, or bulk PBMC T cells (not recorded which). The clonotype comes from a woman between 45 and 65 years old in good health. The chain is built from TRBV7-9 and TRBJ2-1; TCRdb's D call of TRBD1 is untestable without DNA. CDR3 residues: CASSPPGLGRWSYNEQFF. The variable domain in full, with the rest retrieved from reference TRBV7-9 and TRBJ2-1, is DTGVSQNPRHKITKRGQNVTFRCDPISEHNRLYWYRQTLGQGPEFLTYFQNEAQLEKSRLLSDRFSAERPKGSFSTLEIQRTEQGDSAMYLCASSPPGLGRWSYNEQFFGPGTRLTVL.